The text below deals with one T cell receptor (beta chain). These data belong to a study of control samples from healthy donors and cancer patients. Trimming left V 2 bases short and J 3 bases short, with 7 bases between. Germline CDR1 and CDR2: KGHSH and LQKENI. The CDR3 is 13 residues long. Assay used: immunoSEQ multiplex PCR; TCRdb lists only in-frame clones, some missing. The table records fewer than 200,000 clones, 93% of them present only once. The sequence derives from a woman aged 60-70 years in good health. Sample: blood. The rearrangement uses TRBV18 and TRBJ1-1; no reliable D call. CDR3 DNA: TGTGCCAGCTCACCATACACTGACACTGAAGCTTTCTTT. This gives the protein CASSPYTDTEAFF. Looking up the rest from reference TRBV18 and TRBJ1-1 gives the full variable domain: NAGVMQNPRHLVRRRGQEARLRCSPMKGHSHVYWYRQLPEEGLKFMVYLQKENIIDESGMPKERFSAEFPKEGPSILRIQQVVRGDSAAYFCASSPYTDTEAFFGQGTRLTVV.